The T cell receptor (beta chain) under discussion was sequenced for a study of cytomegalovirus exposure and HLA in healthy donors. It was with 60 Vbeta and 13 Jbeta primers that the PCR ran. Clones were read by immunoSEQ multiplex PCR, and TCRdb kept only the in-frame ones, dropping some. The sample shows 160,000 or so clones, 80% of them seen only once. Germline V gene data show CDR1 as SGHNT and CDR2 as YENEEA. The CDR3 runs to 13 residues. V shed 5 bases, J shed 4 bases, and the junction held 4 bases outside the gene matches. Overall study findings and caveats: Among immune exposure information, only CMV serostatus was available.

As regards this clone: Its antigen is unknown.

Each donor was nominally healthy when sampled (though unrecorded immune exposures were likely). This TCR derives from a man aged 18 to 30 in good health and CMV-seropositive. The chain carries TRBV11-3 and TRBJ1-1, with 7 bases fitting TRBD1. What was sequenced was PBMCs. The CDR3 DNA is TGTGCCAGCAGCCGACAGGGTAGCACTGAAGCTTTCTTT. Translating it yields CASSRQGSTEAFF.